This T cell receptor beta chain was identified in a study of cytomegalovirus exposure and HLA in healthy donors listed by TCRdb under 2017. Concerning the study at large: An earlier analysis of approximately 600 of the donors reported 250 to 300 Gb of sequence data and roughly 110 million unique TCR beta sequences from about 180 million T cells. Because of strong linkage in the cohort, 4 to 6 DR-DQ haplotypes were treated as single units for association and clustering. In an earlier analysis of 587 of the donors, high-throughput TCR beta sequencing was used to judge whether each TCR beta V gene segment behaved as functional or pseudogenic. Approximately 300 gigabases of sequencing data and around 85 million unique TCR sequences made up an early release that covered approximately 620 HLA-typed donors. All discovery cohort repertoires had been generated using a single sequencing platform. Genome-wide SNP genotypes for about 65% of the 666 donors were used in a later genetic analysis, which treated that subset as a discovery cohort. Donor age, sex, ethnicity and CMV serostatus were compiled alongside the repertoire data. Using immunosequencing, the study profiled T cell repertoires from roughly 650 subjects and related those repertoires to cytomegalovirus serostatus. A separate validation cohort of approximately 120 different subjects was used in addition to the approximately 700-subject first cohort. The study was designed to test whether signatures of past pathogen exposure could be identified by cataloging public T cell receptors. Rather than using new phenotypic data, the later analysis identified candidate immune exposures from TCR beta sequences and from how often those sequences occurred across donors. Of the roughly 390 genotyped donors, 80% to 90% were placed in the genetic ancestry cluster associated with self-reported Caucasian donors. A later analysis re-examined previously published TCR beta repertoires from roughly 650 donors and added high-resolution HLA genotyping to investigate patterns of TCR occurrence. The number of typed donors differed by locus: about 629-630 for A, B, C, DRB1 and DQB1; approximately 520 for DQA1; 606 for DPA1; and about 470 for DPB1. To predict cytomegalovirus infection status, the study combined high-throughput TCR immunosequencing, statistical association of individual TCRs with disease status, and machine learning. Across under 500 genotyped donors of the cohort, an average of roughly 200,000 unique TCR beta nucleotide sequences per donor were sequenced, and roughly 17% of those sequences were non-productive. Both class I and class II loci were covered by HLA typing, at four-digit resolution.

The library was obtained by the immunoSEQ multiplex PCR assay. A mixture of 60 forward primers for TCR Vbeta segments and 13 reverse primers for TCR Jbeta segments was used in the multiplex PCR. Amplification of the CDR3 region of rearranged TCR beta genes was performed with a multiplex PCR assay on genomic DNA. The Illumina HiSeq System was used to sequence the amplified TCR beta libraries as 87-base-pair reads. Turning to the authors' computational methods: In a later analysis, 80 million or so unique TCR beta chains were counted across the roughly 610 repertoires, and about 10 million of these chains were shared by at least two donors. A nearest-neighbor algorithm error-corrected the raw reads and collapsed the reads into unique sequences, merging closely related sequences to remove PCR and sequencing errors. To assign V, D and J gene segments, CDR3 sequences were aligned to IMGT reference sequences. For a sequence to be retained, at least a six-nucleotide match to both a V gene segment and a J gene segment was required. Rearrangements were called productive when the CDR3 lacked stop codons and stayed in frame with V and J; all others were non-productive. Following IMGT convention, CDR3 was defined as the stretch from the second conserved V-encoded cysteine up to the conserved J-encoded phenylalanine. Sequences without an unambiguous match to a single V gene segment were excluded from the earlier analysis of 500 to 700 of the donors. An earlier analysis of under 750 of the donors called V segments functional above 56.7% productive rearrangements and segregating when the between-donor standard deviation exceeded 5%. A statistical classification framework was built for diagnosing cytomegalovirus status from the catalog of TCR beta chain sequences. In a later analysis, V and J genes were assigned by comparing TCR nucleotide sequences against IMGT/GENE-DB human TR gene sequences. In a later analysis, CDR3 sequences and most-parsimonious VDJ recombination scenarios were assigned using the TCRdist pipeline. In a later analysis, each TCR beta chain was defined by its CDR3 amino acid sequence together with its V-gene family, and reads lacking a unique V-gene family were excluded. As a way to deal with suspected cross-contamination and a sequencing artifact, a later analysis dropped hundreds of nucleotide sequences that were highly shared and had low generation probability. In a later analysis, a clonal expansion index for each public chain was calculated from normalized within-repertoire ranks of inferred template counts. In a later analysis, generation probabilities were computed with a VDJ recombination model fitted to out-of-frame rearrangements, and the resulting probabilities were checked against IGoR. In a later analysis, hypergeometric tests were used to score TCR-TCR, TCR-HLA and TCR-CMV co-occurrence, with a repertoire-size bias correction applied to TCR pairs. A later analysis estimated false discovery rates by permuting HLA or CMV assignments 20 times. In a later analysis, co-occurring TCRs were grouped with DBSCAN, and TCRdist sequence similarity was added when clustering was performed within HLA-allele-positive subsets. Repertoires with fewer than 30,000 or more than 120,000 public chains, plus five repertoires with anomalous nucleotide sharing, were excluded from co-occurrence clustering. Drawn from immuneACCESS, this table holds only the in-frame rearrangements with V and J called that TCRdb kept. Clones are partly lost; checked studies trace under half to an unresolved V gene and leave the rest unexplained. V, J and clone size are those of that table, while D and trimming were read from the DNA. The sample table lists about 140,000 clones, around 72% of them with a count of one. Roughly 1.3% of the sample goes to the ten largest clones.

From the germline V gene, CDR1 is MGHRA and CDR2 is YSYEKL. The junction shows trimming of 1 base on V and 2 bases on J, and the gene matches do not reach 3 bases of it. Counted from cysteine to phenylalanine, this CDR3 has 16 amino acids. The kept DNA is CDR3 alone, 48 bases in frame from the first base. Paper-wide results and their limitations: Because counts were too low, about 18 rarely observed V segments, including chromosome 9 orphons, were left out of the earlier analysis of some 600 of the donors. Only TCR beta chains were sequenced in this cohort, and the absence of alpha or paired-chain data limited detectable features. According to a later genetic analysis, donors in an Asian-associated ancestry cluster had fewer N-insertions in productive TCRs than the approximately 630-donor mean. Immune exposure information for the cohort was limited to CMV serostatus. In a later genetic analysis, a missense DCLRE1C variant was associated with V-gene and J-gene trimming of TCR beta chains, and the association was replicated in an independent cohort. When HLA alleles, especially DR and DQ, strongly co-occurred, attributing TCR associations to individual alleles was difficult. While some public TCRs were present in many individuals, most TCR sequences turned up only very rarely across donors. The classifier was reported to diagnose cytomegalovirus status with high specificity and sensitivity in both the original cohort and the validation cohort. A later analysis reported that several top co-occurrence clusters appeared linked to parvovirus B19, influenza, CMV and Epstein-Barr virus. An earlier analysis of some 590 of the donors showed that most TCR beta V segments appeared in productive rearrangements either about 87% or about 30% of the time, which broadly matched IMGT annotations. The sequencing pipeline was judged likely to have produced a cluster of highly shared sequence variants as a technical artifact. Compared with equally common non-associated chains, HLA-associated TCR beta chains in a later analysis were more clonally expanded and had lower generation probabilities. A further reported finding was that TCR beta sequences accurately predicted the HLA-A and HLA-B alleles for most subjects in the first cohort. Because HLA typing was missing for some donors at each locus, association tests included only the typed subset. The 87-base-pair reads could not distinguish some IMGT-functional V segments, including TRBV6-2 and TRBV6-3, so those segments were excluded. In vitro tests confirmed that a few of the cytomegalovirus-associated TCR beta chains recognize cytomegalovirus antigens. The study listed 150 to 200 TCR beta chains as associated with cytomegalovirus. Most CMV-associated TCR beta chains appeared to be HLA-restricted in a later analysis, and the HLA associations seemed to be driven largely by CMV exposure. It was suggested by the authors that the approach could potentially be generalized to other disease states and immunological phenotypes. Correlated functional status among segregating V segments might reflect linkage disequilibrium, but an unknown experimental factor could not be ruled out. In a later analysis, some 17,000 TCR beta sequences were associated with specific HLA alleles at a false discovery rate of 0.05. Presence/absence analyses assumed roughly uniform sequencing depth across donors, an assumption that may not hold. According to a later analysis, TCR association rates differed among HLA loci, with DRB1 alleles showing the most associated TCRs and HLA-C alleles showing the fewest.

In total, approximately 690 healthy bone marrow donors made up the cohort. At the time of sampling, all cohort members were nominally healthy, though unrecorded immune exposures were likely present. The donor tested CMV seronegative, placing the donor among the approximately 360 seronegative members of the cohort. A peripheral blood sample was collected from each donor, and TCR beta sequencing was performed on peripheral blood mononuclear cells. The Qiagen DNeasy Blood Extraction Kit was used to extract genomic DNA from the blood cell samples. On this clone: The clone's antigen remains unknown. It has no much larger one-base neighbor in the sample; base qualities were not kept.

The sequenced material came from PBMCs. This receptor chain uses TRBV4-1 and TRBJ2-2, and TRBD1 aligns with 8 junction nucleotides. The sequence came from a woman aged 40 to 49 in good health and CMV-seronegative. The encoded CDR3 is CASSQGTGSNTGELFF. The sequenced DNA is TGCGCCAGCAGCCAAGGGACAGGGTCCAACACCGGGGAGCTGTTTTTT.